The present entry profiles one T cell receptor beta chain with its context. A single count supports this clonotype. Which antigen it targets is not known. Base qualities are missing; no much larger clone stands one base away. Instrument used: Illumina NovaSeq 6000. TCRalpha and TCRbeta cDNA libraries were built by 5'RACE with constant-segment primers, adding sample barcodes and unique molecular identifiers. Trizol reagent was used to extract RNA from every sample. The libraries were amplified in two PCR steps, and the second step added a second sample barcode and Illumina TruSeq adapters. Sequencing of the libraries was done on an Illumina NovaSeq, producing 2 x 150 bp paired-end reads. The published analysis was carried out like this. Demultiplexing of reads and collapsing into UMI-guided consensus sequences were performed with migec v1.2.7. With mixcr v2.1.11, UMI consensuses were aligned to TRA and TRB V and J templates and assembled into clonotypes. A clonotype was counted as expanded or contracted only if both edgeR and NoisET called the change significant, with noise models trained on biological replicates. For edgeR calls, the thresholds were a false discovery rate-adjusted p below 0.01 and a log2 fold-change of 1. As an exploratory analysis of dynamics, PCA with hierarchical clustering was applied to max-normalized trajectories of the 1000 most abundant clonotypes. The CD4 or CD8 phenotype of responding clones was assigned using the separately sequenced CD4+ and CD8+ repertoires. The public reads were reanalyzed by TCRdb: fastp trimming at Q25, MiXCR alignment, in-frame beta chains only. Identical CDR3 proteins give one entry, which carries the most common genes and DNA. TCRdb's processing, not the authors' own work, is the source of the V and J calls. The table for this sample lists 110,000 or so distinct CDR3 sequences; about a sixth of them were counted only once. The leading ten clones occupy around 5.5% of the sample.

Ficoll-Paque density gradient centrifugation was the method used to isolate PBMCs. The data were taken from a study of T-cell memory formation after mild COVID-19 (dated by TCRdb to 2020 to 2023). Describing the broader study: Most TCR sequence clusters were specific to one of the two donors. T-cell clones expanding and contracting after mild COVID-19 in a couple of donors were tracked by longitudinal TCRalpha and TCRbeta repertoire sequencing. Two young, previously healthy adult volunteers made up the cohort, one male and one female. General conclusions and limits of the study: The detection of some responding clones in pre-infection memory suggests that pre-existing cross-reactive memory T cells joined the SARS-CoV-2 response. SARS-CoV-2 specificity was not confirmed for the second-wave clones peaking on day 37. Clones contracting from day 15 to 85 had balanced CD4/CD8 phenotypes, while a second wave expanding from day 15 to 37 was biased towards CD4+. Only two mild cases were covered in the study, and larger cohorts including severe cases with pre-infection samples were considered necessary. Contracting CD4+ clones were located mainly in the CM and EM memory subsets, whereas CD8+ clones were found to be enriched in EMRA.

As encoded in the germline V gene, CDR1 is SQVTM while CDR2 is ANQGSEA. The CDR3 holds 15 amino acids from the cysteine to the phenylalanine. CDR3 DNA only is kept here, 45 bases in frame from base 1. V is shortened by 4 bases, J by 7 bases, and the region joining them spans 23 bases. What was sequenced was PBMCs or a T cell subset sorted from them (not recorded which). This chain is built from TRBV29-1 and TRBJ2-7; the D region may be TRBD1 or TRBD2, each matching 5 bases equally. The TCR originated in a man younger than 30 who had mild COVID-19 (a few samples of this study predate the infection). The sample titles of this study are shuffled in the database, so cell type and time point are left out; the donor was told from shared clones. The CDR3 region: CSVVTKGPDVGEQYF. The nucleotides are TGCAGCGTTGTAACCAAGGGACCCGACGTGGGGGAGCAGTACTTC.